This T cell receptor beta chain was retrieved from a study of cytomegalovirus exposure and HLA in healthy donors. The study's findings and limits: Presence/absence comparisons presumed near-even sequencing depth among donors. The study listed about 150 cytomegalovirus-associated TCR beta chains.

The PCR contained 60 Vbeta and 13 Jbeta primers. This table comes from immunoSEQ multiplex PCR, and its TCRdb copy is limited to in-frame clones, with some not included. The sample shows tens of thousands of clones, 65% to 75% of them seen only once. CDR1 is SGHTA and CDR2 is FQGNSA in the germline V gene. V lost 3 bases and J lost 1; bases outside the gene matches: 6. CDR3 length: 15 amino acids. As regards this clone: Its antigen is still unknown.

The sample taken for sequencing was PBMCs. V and J are TRBV7-2 and TRBJ2-7; TRBD1 agrees at 7 bases. The receptor was isolated from a young man in good health and CMV-seronegative. CDR3: CASSLGTAISYEQYF. CDR3 sequence (DNA): TGTGCCAGCAGCTTGGGGACAGCTATATCCTACGAGCAGTACTTC.